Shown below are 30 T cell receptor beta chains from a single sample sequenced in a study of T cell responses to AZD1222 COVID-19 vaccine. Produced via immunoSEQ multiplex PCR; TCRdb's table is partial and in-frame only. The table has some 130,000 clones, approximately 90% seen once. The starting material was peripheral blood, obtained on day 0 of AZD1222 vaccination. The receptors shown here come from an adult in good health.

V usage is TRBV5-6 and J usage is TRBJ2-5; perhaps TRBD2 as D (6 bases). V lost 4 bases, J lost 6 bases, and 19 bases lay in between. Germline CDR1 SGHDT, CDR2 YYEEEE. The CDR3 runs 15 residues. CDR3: CASSTDGGIQKTQYF. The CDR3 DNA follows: TGTGCCAGCAGCACAGATGGGGGGATTCAGAAGACCCAGTACTTC. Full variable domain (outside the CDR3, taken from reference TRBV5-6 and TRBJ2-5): DAGVTQSPTHLIKTRGQQVTLRCSPKSGHDTVSWYQQALGQGPQFIFQYYEEEERQRGNFPDRFSGHQFPNYSSELNVNALLLGDSALYLCASSTDGGIQKTQYFGPGTRLLVL.

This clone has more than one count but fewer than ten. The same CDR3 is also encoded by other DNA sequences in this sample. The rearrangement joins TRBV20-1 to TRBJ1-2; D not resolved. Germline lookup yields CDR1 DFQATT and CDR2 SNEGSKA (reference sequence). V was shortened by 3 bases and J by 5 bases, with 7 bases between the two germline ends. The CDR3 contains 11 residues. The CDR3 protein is CSASAGYGYTF. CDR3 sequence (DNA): TGCAGTGCTAGTGCGGGATATGGCTACACCTTC.

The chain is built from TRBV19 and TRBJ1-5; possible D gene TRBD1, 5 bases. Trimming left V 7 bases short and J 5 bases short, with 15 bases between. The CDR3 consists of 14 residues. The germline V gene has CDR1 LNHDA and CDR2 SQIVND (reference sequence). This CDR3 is CASTFRDRYQPQHF. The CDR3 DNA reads TGTGCCAGTACCTTCCGGGACCGCTATCAGCCCCAGCATTTT.

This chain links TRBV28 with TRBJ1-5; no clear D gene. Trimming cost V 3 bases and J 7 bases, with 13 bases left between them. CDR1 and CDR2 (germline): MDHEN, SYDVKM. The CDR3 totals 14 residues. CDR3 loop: CASSFGEGRQPQHF. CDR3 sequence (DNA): TGTGCCAGCAGTTTTGGTGAGGGTCGACAGCCCCAGCATTTT.

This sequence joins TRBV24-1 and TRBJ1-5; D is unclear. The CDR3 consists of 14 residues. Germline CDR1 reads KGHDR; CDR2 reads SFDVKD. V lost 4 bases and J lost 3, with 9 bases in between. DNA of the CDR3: TGTGCCACCAGTGACCGTCAGATCAATCAGCCCCAGCATTTT. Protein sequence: CATSDRQINQPQHF.

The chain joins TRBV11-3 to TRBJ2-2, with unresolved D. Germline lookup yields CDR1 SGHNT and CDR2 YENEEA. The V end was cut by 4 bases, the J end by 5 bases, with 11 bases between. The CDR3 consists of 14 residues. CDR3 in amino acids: CASSSRARTGELFF. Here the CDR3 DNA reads TGTGCCAGCAGCTCTAGGGCCAGAACCGGGGAGCTGTTTTTT.

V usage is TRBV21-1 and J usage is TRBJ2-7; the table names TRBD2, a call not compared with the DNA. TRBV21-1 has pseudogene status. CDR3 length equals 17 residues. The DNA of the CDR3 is TGTGCCAGCAGTCTAAGGGGGACTAGCGGGAGGGAGTACGAGCAGTACTTC. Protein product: CASSLRGTSGREYEQYF.

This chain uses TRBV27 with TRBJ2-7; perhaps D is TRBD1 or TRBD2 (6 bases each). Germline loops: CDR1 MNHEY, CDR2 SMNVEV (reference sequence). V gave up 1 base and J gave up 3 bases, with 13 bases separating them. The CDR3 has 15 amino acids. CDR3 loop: CASSLYPGGYYEQYF. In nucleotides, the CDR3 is TGTGCCAGCAGTTTATACCCCGGGGGCTACTACGAGCAGTACTTC.

The chain's CDR3 is CASSQHRSSGTGEETQYF. In DNA form, the CDR3 reads TGCGCCAGCAGCCAACACCGATCCTCCGGGACGGGAGAAGAGACCCAGTACTTC. The rearrangement links TRBV4-1 to TRBJ2-5, with D possibly matching TRBD2 (6 bases). The CDR3 sequence is 18 residues long. The germline V and J ends were trimmed by 2 bases and 3 bases, with 22 bases remaining between them. Germline CDR1 MGHRA, CDR2 YSYEKL.

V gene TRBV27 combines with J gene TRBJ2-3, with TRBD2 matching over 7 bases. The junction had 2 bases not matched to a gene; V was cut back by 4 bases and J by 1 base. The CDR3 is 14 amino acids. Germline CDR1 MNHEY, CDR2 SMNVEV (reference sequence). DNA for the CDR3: TGTGCCAGCAGTTCCCGGGGGGGCACAGATACGCAGTATTTT. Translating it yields CASSSRGGTDTQYF.

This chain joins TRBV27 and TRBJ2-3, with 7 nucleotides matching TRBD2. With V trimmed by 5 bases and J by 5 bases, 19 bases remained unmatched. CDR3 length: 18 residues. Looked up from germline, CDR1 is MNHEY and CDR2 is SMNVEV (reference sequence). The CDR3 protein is CASSPPSASGGWVDTQYF. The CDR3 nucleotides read TGTGCCAGCAGTCCCCCATCGGCTAGCGGCGGATGGGTAGATACGCAGTATTTT.

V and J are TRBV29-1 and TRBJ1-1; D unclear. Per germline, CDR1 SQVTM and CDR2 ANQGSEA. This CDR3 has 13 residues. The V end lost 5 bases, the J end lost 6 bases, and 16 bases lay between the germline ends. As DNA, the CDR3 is TGCAGCGTTTGGTCTGTCGAGGGAGCTGAAGCTTTCTTT. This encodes CSVWSVEGAEAFF.

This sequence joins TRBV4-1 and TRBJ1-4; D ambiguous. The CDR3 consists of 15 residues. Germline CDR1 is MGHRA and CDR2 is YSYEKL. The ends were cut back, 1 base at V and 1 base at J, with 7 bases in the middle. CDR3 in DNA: TGCGCCAGCAGCCAAGTTGGAATAACTAATGAAAAACTGTTTTTT. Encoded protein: CASSQVGITNEKLFF.

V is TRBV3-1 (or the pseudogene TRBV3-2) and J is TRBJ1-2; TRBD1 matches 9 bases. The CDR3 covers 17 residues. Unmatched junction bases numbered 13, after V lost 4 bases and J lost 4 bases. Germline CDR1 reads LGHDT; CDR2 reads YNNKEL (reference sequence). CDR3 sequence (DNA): TGTGCCAGCAGCCCGGGACCCGACAGGGGGAGCCTCTATGGCTACACCTTC. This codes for CASSPGPDRGSLYGYTF.

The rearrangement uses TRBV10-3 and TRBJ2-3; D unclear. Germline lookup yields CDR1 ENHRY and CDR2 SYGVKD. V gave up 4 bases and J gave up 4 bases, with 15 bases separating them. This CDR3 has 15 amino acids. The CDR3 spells CAISGDAGFADTQYF. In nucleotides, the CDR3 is TGTGCCATCAGTGGAGACGCCGGGTTCGCAGATACGCAGTATTTT.

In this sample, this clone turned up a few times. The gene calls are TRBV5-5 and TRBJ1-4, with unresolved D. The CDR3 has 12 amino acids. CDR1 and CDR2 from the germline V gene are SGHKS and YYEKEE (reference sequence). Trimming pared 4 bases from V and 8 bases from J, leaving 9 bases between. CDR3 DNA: TGTGCCAGCAGCCTCATTGGGGAAAAACTGTTTTTT. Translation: CASSLIGEKLFF. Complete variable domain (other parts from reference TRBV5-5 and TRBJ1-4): DAGVTQSPTHLIKTRGQQVTLRCSPISGHKSVSWYQQVLGQGPQFIFQYYEKEERGRGNFPDRFSARQFPNYSSELNVNALLLGDSALYLCASSLIGEKLFFGSGTQLSVL.

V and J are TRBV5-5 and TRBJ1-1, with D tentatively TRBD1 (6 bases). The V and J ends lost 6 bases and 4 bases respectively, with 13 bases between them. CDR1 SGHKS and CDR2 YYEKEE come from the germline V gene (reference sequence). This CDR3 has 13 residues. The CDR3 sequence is CASMGEDSTEAFF. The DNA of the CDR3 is TGTGCCAGCATGGGTGAGGACAGCACTGAAGCTTTCTTT.

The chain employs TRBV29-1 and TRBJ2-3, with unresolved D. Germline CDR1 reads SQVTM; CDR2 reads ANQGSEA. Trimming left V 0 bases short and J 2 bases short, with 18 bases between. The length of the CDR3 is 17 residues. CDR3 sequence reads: CSVEDILAGPITDTQYF. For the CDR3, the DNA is TGCAGCGTTGAAGATATTTTGGCAGGACCTATCACAGATACGCAGTATTTT.

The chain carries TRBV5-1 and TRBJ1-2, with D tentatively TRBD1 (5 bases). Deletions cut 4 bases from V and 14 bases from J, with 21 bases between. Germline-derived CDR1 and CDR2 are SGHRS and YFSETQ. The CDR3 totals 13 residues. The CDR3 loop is CASSVDGTGLGTF. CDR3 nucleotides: TGCGCCAGCAGCGTAGATGGAACAGGCTTAGGGACCTTC.

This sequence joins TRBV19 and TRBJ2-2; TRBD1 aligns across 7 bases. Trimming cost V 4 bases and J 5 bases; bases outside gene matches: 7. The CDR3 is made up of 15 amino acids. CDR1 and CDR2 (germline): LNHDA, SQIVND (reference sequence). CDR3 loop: CASSKGTVGTGELFF. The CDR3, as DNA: TGTGCCAGTAGTAAAGGGACAGTTGGGACCGGGGAGCTGTTTTTT.

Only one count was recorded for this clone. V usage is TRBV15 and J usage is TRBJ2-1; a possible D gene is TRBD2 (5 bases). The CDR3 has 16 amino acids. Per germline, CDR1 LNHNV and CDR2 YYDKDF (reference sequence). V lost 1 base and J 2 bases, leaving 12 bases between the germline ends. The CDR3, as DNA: TGTGCCACCAGCAGAGGAGGCGGGTCGACCTACAATGAGCAGTTCTTC. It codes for CATSRGGGSTYNEQFF.

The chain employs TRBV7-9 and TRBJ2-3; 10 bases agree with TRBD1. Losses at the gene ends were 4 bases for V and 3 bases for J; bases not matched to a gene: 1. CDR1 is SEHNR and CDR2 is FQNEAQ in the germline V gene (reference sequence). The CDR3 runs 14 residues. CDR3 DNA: TGTGCCAGCAGCTGGGGACAGGGGACAGATACGCAGTATTTT. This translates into CASSWGQGTDTQYF.

The CDR3, as DNA: TGTGCCAGCAGTCCGCGGAGGGGGAGCTCCTACGAGCAGTACTTC. Its protein product is CASSPRRGSSYEQYF. The V and J genes are TRBV2 and TRBJ2-7, with D perhaps matching TRBD1 or TRBD2 (6 bases each). Germline values: CDR1 SNHLY, CDR2 FYNNEI. The length of the CDR3 is 15 residues. V lost 5 bases and J lost 0, with 14 bases in between.

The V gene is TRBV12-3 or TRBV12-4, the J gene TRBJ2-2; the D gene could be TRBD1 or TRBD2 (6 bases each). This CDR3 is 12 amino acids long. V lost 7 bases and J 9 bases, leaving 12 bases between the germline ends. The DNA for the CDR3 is TGTGCCAGCAATCTCGGGGGCTGGGAGCTGTTTTTT. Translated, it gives CASNLGGWELFF.

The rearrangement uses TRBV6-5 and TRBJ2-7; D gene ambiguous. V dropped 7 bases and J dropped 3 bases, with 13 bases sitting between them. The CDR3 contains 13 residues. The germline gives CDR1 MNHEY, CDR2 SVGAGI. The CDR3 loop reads CASTPLGFYEQYF. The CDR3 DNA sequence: TGTGCCAGCACCCCCCTGGGCTTCTACGAGCAGTACTTC.

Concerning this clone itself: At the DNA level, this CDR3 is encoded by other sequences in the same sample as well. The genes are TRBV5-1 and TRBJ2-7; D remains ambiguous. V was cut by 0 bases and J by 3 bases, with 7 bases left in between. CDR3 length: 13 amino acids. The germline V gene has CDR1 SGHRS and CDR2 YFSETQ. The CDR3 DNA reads TGCGCCAGCAGCTTGGCCGCCAGCTACGAGCAGTACTTC. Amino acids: CASSLAASYEQYF. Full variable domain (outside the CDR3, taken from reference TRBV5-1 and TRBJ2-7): KAGVTQTPRYLIKTRGQQVTLSCSPISGHRSVSWYQQTPGQGLQFLFEYFSETQRNKGNFPGRFSGRQFSNSRSEMNVSTLELGDSALYLCASSLAASYEQYFGPGTRLTVT.

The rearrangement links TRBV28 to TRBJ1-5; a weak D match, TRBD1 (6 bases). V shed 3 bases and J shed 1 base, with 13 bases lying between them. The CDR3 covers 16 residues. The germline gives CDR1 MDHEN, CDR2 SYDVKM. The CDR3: CASSFSSRGSNQPQHF. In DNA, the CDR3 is TGTGCCAGCAGTTTCTCCTCCAGGGGAAGCAATCAGCCCCAGCATTTT.

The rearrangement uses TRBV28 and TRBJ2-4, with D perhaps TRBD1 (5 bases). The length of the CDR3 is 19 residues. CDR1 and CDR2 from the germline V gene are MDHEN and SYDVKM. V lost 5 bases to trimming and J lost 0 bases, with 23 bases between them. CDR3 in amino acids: CASSPGRANPFIAKNIQYF. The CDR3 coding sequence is TGTGCCAGCAGTCCCGGCAGGGCGAACCCCTTTATAGCCAAAAACATTCAGTACTTC.

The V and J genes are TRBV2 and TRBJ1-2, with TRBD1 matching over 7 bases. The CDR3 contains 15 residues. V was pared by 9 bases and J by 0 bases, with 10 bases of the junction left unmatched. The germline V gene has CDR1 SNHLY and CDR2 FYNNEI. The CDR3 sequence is CASWDRIESNYGYTF. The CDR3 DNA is TGTGCCAGTTGGGACAGAATTGAATCTAACTATGGCTACACCTTC. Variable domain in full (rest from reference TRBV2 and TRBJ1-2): EPEVTQTPSHQVTQMGQEVILRCVPISNHLYFYWYRQILGQKVEFLVSFYNNEISEKSEIFDDQFSVERPDGSNFTLKIRSTKLEDSAMYFCASWDRIESNYGYTFGSGTRLTVV.

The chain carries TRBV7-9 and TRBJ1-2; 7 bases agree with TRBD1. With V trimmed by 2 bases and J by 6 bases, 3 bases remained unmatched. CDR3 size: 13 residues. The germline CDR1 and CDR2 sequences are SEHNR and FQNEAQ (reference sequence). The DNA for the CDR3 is TGTGCCAGCAGCTTACAGGGGGTGGATGGCTACACCTTC. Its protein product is CASSLQGVDGYTF.